Given below is one TCR beta chain in context. The antigen remains undetermined. The sample is drawn from a study of OX40 agonist ivuxolimab in advanced cancers. Background on the study: Patients received ivuxolimab, an intravenous treatment, every 2 weeks at 0.01 to 10 mg/kg. Dose-escalation patients suffered from hepatocellular carcinoma, melanoma, renal cell or head and neck cancer.

Findings and limits, study-wide: Both blood CD4+ and CD8+ T cells showed clonal growth by week 6 at 0.1 to 3.0 mg/kg. Researchers report that CD8+ T cells had, on average, more expanded clones than CD4+.

The CDR3 has 19 residues. Germline V gene data show CDR1 as MGHRA and CDR2 as YSYEKL. Trimming took 1 base from V and 2 from J; bases not matched to a gene: 8. The assay was immunoSEQ multiplex PCR, and TCRdb's table has in-frame clones only and misses some. The sample contains about 76,000 clones, around 84% of which appear only once. The genes are TRBV4-1 and TRBJ2-6; 10 bases line up with TRBD1. The receptor was isolated from an adult with an advanced solid tumor such as melanoma, head and neck, liver or kidney cancer. The specimen comprised CD4+ or CD8+ T cells sorted from blood, sampled in a trial of the OX40 agonist ivuxolimab. The CDR3 region has the DNA TGCGCCAGCAGCCAAGGGTCAGGACAGGGGGTCGCTGGGGCCAACGTCCTGACTTTC. Translating gives CASSQGSGQGVAGANVLTF.